These 16 T cell receptor beta chains originate from one sample sequenced in a study of blood T cell repertoires in COVID-19. This table comes from immunoSEQ multiplex PCR, and its TCRdb copy is limited to in-frame clones, with some not included. The sample has some 260,000 clones; roughly 90% are singletons. The material sequenced was peripheral blood. All receptors derive from a woman aged 30 to 39 with acute or convalescent COVID-19.

The genes are TRBV25-1 and TRBJ1-5; no definite D call. V was pared by 5 bases and J by 5 bases, with 16 bases between. Germline values: CDR1 MGHDK, CDR2 SYGVNS. The CDR3 runs 15 residues. The CDR3 DNA sequence: TGTGCCAGCAGTCCCGGAGGGAGGGATGATCAGCCCCAGCATTTT. It yields the protein CASSPGGRDDQPQHF.

The CDR3 DNA is TGTGCCAGCAAGCCCGGGACAGGGTTTTCACCCCTCCACTTT. As protein: CASKPGTGFSPLHF. The rearrangement links TRBV27 to TRBJ1-6; 9 bases are shared with TRBD1. CDR1 is MNHEY and CDR2 is SMNVEV in the germline V gene (reference sequence). The junction had 7 bases not matched to a gene; V was cut back by 7 bases and J by 9 bases. The CDR3 spans 14 residues.

This clone came up once. The chain couples TRBV6-2 or TRBV6-3 to TRBJ1-2; D may be TRBD1 (5 bases). V was pared by 4 bases and J by 7 bases, with 10 bases between. This CDR3 spans 12 amino acids. The germline CDR1 and CDR2 sequences are MNHEY and SVGEGT. In nucleotides, the CDR3 is TGTGCCAGCAGTTTTTCAGGGCCTGGCTACACCTTC. Protein sequence: CASSFSGPGYTF.

The chain has TRBV7-2 and TRBJ1-5, with D tentatively TRBD1 (5 bases). Germline assignment: CDR1 SGHTA and CDR2 FQGNSA. The CDR3 spans 16 residues. Trimming shortened V by 2 bases and J by 0 bases, and 11 bases separated the two germline ends. The CDR3 loop reads CASSLSAGYSNQPQHF. The DNA of the CDR3 is TGTGCCAGCAGCTTATCCGCAGGGTATAGCAATCAGCCCCAGCATTTT.

This clone was recorded a few times. The gene calls are TRBV27 and TRBJ2-1; maybe TRBD1 (6 bases). The germline V and J ends were trimmed by 0 bases and 1 base, with 10 bases remaining between them. CDR3 length: 16 amino acids. Germline loops: CDR1 MNHEY, CDR2 SMNVEV (reference sequence). The CDR3, as DNA: TGTGCCAGCAGTTTATCCGGCAGGGGATCCTACAATGAGCAGTTCTTC. Translated, it gives CASSLSGRGSYNEQFF.

The rearrangement joins TRBV13 to TRBJ2-5; no clear D gene. The CDR3 totals 12 residues. From germline, CDR1 is PRHDT and CDR2 FYEKMQ (reference sequence). The V end was cut by 3 bases, the J end by 4 bases, with 6 bases between. CDR3 loop: CASSLATETQYF. CDR3 in DNA: TGTGCCAGCAGCTTGGCCACAGAGACCCAGTACTTC.

The chain couples TRBV9 to TRBJ2-2, with a weak D call TRBD2 (5 bases). CDR3 size: 12 residues. The germline gives CDR1 SGDLS, CDR2 YYNGEE. V was clipped by 5 bases and J by 6 bases, with 8 bases between them. CDR3 DNA sequence: TGTGCCAGCAGGAGGGAGCCCGGGGAGCTGTTTTTT. This translates into CASRREPGELFF.

The V and J genes are TRBV2 and TRBJ2-3, with 7 bases aligning to TRBD1. Germline V gives CDR1 SNHLY, CDR2 FYNNEI. The CDR3 runs 14 residues. With 6 bases clipped from V and 5 bases from J, the junction kept 8 bases outside the gene matches. CDR3 in DNA: TGTGCCAGCAGAAGAACAGGGGCCGAAGATACGCAGTATTTT. It yields the protein CASRRTGAEDTQYF.

The chain employs TRBV5-4 and TRBJ1-2; the match to TRBD1 covers 11 bases. The CDR3 runs 16 residues. CDR1 SGHNT and CDR2 YYREEE come from the germline V gene (reference sequence). Trimming removed 4 bases from V and 7 bases from J; junction bases left unmatched: 12. The CDR3 loop is CASSRGGQGALSGYTF. In DNA form, the CDR3 reads TGTGCCAGCAGCCGAGGCGGACAGGGGGCGTTATCTGGCTACACCTTC. Using reference TRBV5-4 and TRBJ1-2 for the parts outside the CDR3, the full variable domain is ETGVTQSPTHLIKTRGQQVTLRCSSQSGHNTVSWYQQALGQGPQFIFQYYREEENGRGNFPPRFSGLQFPNYSSELNVNALELDDSALYLCASSRGGQGALSGYTFGSGTRLTVV.

The chain carries TRBV27 and TRBJ2-1; D is undetermined. Germline CDR1 reads MNHEY; CDR2 reads SMNVEV (reference sequence). V lost 5 bases, J lost 4 bases, and 3 bases lay in between. This CDR3 spans 11 amino acids. Written as DNA, the CDR3 is TGTGCCAGCAGTCAGTACAATGAGCAGTTCTTC. Amino acid sequence: CASSQYNEQFF.

The chain carries TRBV14 and TRBJ2-7; the D is unclear. This CDR3 comprises 14 residues. Trimming took off 4 bases at V and 0 bases at J, with 10 bases between the two ends. CDR1 SGHDN and CDR2 FVKESK come from the germline V gene. The CDR3 nucleotides are TGTGCCAGCAGCCTATACCCTAGCTCCTACGAGCAGTACTTC. This codes for CASSLYPSSYEQYF. The variable domain in full, completed from reference TRBV14 and TRBJ2-7, reads EAGVTQFPSHSVIEKGQTVTLRCDPISGHDNLYWYRRVMGKEIKFLLHFVKESKQDESGMPNNRFLAERTGGTYSTLKVQPAELEDSGVYFCASSLYPSSYEQYFGPGTRLTVT.

The rearrangement links TRBV6-2 or TRBV6-3 to TRBJ2-1, with TRBD2 matching over 11 bases. CDR1 and CDR2 from the germline V gene are MNHEY and SVGEGT. Trimming cost V 5 bases and J 7 bases; bases outside gene matches: 13. The CDR3 has 17 residues. The CDR3 spells CASSTTKIAGGHNEQFF. DNA for the CDR3: TGTGCCAGCAGTACCACAAAAATAGCGGGAGGGCATAATGAGCAGTTCTTC.

The chain is built from TRBV24-1 and TRBJ2-1; 9 bases fit TRBD1. The CDR3 runs 15 residues. The V gene end was trimmed by 5 bases and the J gene end by 4 bases; junction bases not matched to a gene: 5. Germline loops: CDR1 KGHDR, CDR2 SFDVKD. The DNA for the CDR3 is TGTGCCACCAGTGGTGGGGACAGGGTTTACAATGAGCAGTTCTTC. Residues: CATSGGDRVYNEQFF.

This clone was seen repeatedly, ten times or more. The chain carries TRBV11-2 and TRBJ1-1, with 7 nucleotides matching TRBD1. Germline V lookup: CDR1 SGHAT, CDR2 FQNNGV. This CDR3 has 17 residues. J was trimmed by 1 base and V by 5 bases; bases with no gene match: 13. CDR3 region: CASSPRLGGVTNTEAFF. The CDR3 region has the DNA TGTGCCAGCAGCCCACGACTAGGGGGCGTAACGAACACTGAAGCTTTCTTT.

The chain recombines TRBV7-3 with TRBJ2-3, with D unclear. Germline V lookup: CDR1 SGHTA, CDR2 FQGTGA. CDR3 length: 13 amino acids. V lost 3 bases to trimming and J lost 3 bases, with 7 bases between them. As DNA, the CDR3 is TGTGCCAGCAGCTTCAAACTAACAGATACGCAGTATTTT. It codes for CASSFKLTDTQYF. The whole variable domain, filled in from reference TRBV7-3 and TRBJ2-3, reads GAGVSQTPSNKVTEKGKYVELRCDPISGHTALYWYRQSLGQGPEFLIYFQGTGAADDSGLPNDRFFAVRPEGSVSTLKIQRTERGDSAVYLCASSFKLTDTQYFGPGTRLTVL.

The chain has TRBV7-9 and TRBJ2-4; 7 bases are a match to TRBD2. The germline gives CDR1 SEHNR, CDR2 FQNEAQ (reference sequence). The CDR3 length is 14 residues. With 5 bases clipped from V and 5 bases from J, the junction kept 6 bases outside the gene matches. Here the CDR3 reads CASSTRSGQNIQYF. The CDR3 region has the DNA TGTGCCAGCAGCACCCGTAGCGGGCAAAACATTCAGTACTTC.